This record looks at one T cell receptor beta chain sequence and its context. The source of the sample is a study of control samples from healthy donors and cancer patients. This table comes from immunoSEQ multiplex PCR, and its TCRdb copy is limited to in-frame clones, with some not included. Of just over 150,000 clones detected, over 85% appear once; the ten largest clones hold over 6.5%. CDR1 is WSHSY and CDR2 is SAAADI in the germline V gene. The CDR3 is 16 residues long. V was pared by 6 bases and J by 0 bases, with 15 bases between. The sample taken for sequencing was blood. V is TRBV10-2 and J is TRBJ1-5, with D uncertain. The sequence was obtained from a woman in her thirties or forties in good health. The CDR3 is CASSGRDYNSNQPQHF. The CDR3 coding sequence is TGCGCCAGCAGCGGGAGAGATTACAATAGCAATCAGCCCCAGCATTTT.